A selection of T cell receptor beta chains follows, all from one sample in a study of T cell changes during pregnancy in multiple sclerosis. Produced via immunoSEQ multiplex PCR; TCRdb's table is partial and in-frame only. The repertoire holds 40,000 or so clones, with just over 90% as singletons. The sample in question was peripheral blood, obtained before pregnancy. The receptors stem from a female donor with multiple sclerosis, enrolled in a pregnancy study. Both conserved end residues are part of each CDR3. Size is omitted from some rows. Given values are once, few, many or a class for expanded clones.

abundance: -
v_gene: TRBV7-2
j_gene: TRBJ2-7
CDR3aa: CASSLVTGGTYEQYF

abundance: -
v_gene: TRBV19
j_gene: TRBJ2-7
CDR3aa: CASSIGLAKSSYEQYF

abundance: medium-sized
v_gene: TRBV28
j_gene: TRBJ1-3
CDR3aa: CASSLRGSGNTIYF

abundance: -
v_gene: TRBV7-9
j_gene: TRBJ2-5
CDR3aa: CASSNSGTETQYF

abundance: -
v_gene: TRBV11-2
j_gene: TRBJ1-1
CDR3aa: CASSFLSRGVTEAFF

abundance: -
v_gene: TRBV13
j_gene: TRBJ2-3
CDR3aa: CASSLGRASGRSDTQYF

abundance: once
v_gene: TRBV29-1
j_gene: TRBJ2-3
CDR3aa: CSVSRGGSADTQYF

abundance: once
v_gene: TRBV6-6
j_gene: TRBJ2-7
CDR3aa: CASSSPGQGNYEQYF

abundance: -
v_gene: TRBV4-1
j_gene: TRBJ1-2
CDR3aa: CASSQGILAWSYGYTF

abundance: -
v_gene: TRBV5-1
j_gene: TRBJ2-7
CDR3aa: CASSSSRDRGLREQYF

abundance: -
v_gene: TRBV5-8
j_gene: TRBJ2-1
CDR3aa: CASGPGLRYNEQFF

abundance: -
v_gene: TRBV5-1
j_gene: TRBJ2-3
CDR3aa: CASSSRLAGDATDTQYF

abundance: -
v_gene: TRBV9
j_gene: TRBJ1-2
CDR3aa: CASSVGGTEYGYTF

abundance: -
v_gene: TRBV19
j_gene: TRBJ2-1
CDR3aa: CASSISSGDEQFF

abundance: -
v_gene: TRBV5-6
j_gene: TRBJ1-2
CDR3aa: CASSLGQGSDGYTF

abundance: -
v_gene: TRBV27
j_gene: TRBJ2-3
CDR3aa: CASSPNFYRGYVADTQYF

abundance: -
v_gene: TRBV27
j_gene: TRBJ1-1
CDR3aa: CASRLGTATEAFF

abundance: -
v_gene: TRBV2
j_gene: TRBJ2-6
CDR3aa: CASRTDRGINSGANVLTF

abundance: once
v_gene: TRBV14
j_gene: TRBJ2-7
CDR3aa: CASSAGYYEQYF

abundance: medium-sized
v_gene: TRBV4-1
j_gene: TRBJ2-1
CDR3aa: CASSQDSKSSGRGSYNEQFF

abundance: -
v_gene: TRBV4-1
j_gene: -
CDR3aa: CASSQEKWSYEQYF

abundance: -
v_gene: TRBV14
j_gene: TRBJ2-7
CDR3aa: CASSRGPNVLYEQYF

abundance: -
v_gene: TRBV5-1
j_gene: TRBJ2-1
CDR3aa: CASSLQGDTEQFF

abundance: -
v_gene: TRBV2
j_gene: TRBJ2-2
CDR3aa: CASEGTGRSGELFF

abundance: -
v_gene: TRBV2
j_gene: TRBJ2-3
CDR3aa: CASSGADTQYF

abundance: once
v_gene: TRBV7-3
j_gene: TRBJ2-2
CDR3aa: CASSLSLNTGELFF

abundance: once
v_gene: TRBV5-1
j_gene: TRBJ2-7
CDR3aa: CASSLAPGQVYEQYF

abundance: -
v_gene: TRBV19
j_gene: TRBJ2-7
CDR3aa: CASSISGTAYEQYF

abundance: -
v_gene: TRBV19
j_gene: TRBJ2-1
CDR3aa: CASSRTSGSFNEQFF

abundance: -
v_gene: TRBV30
j_gene: TRBJ1-4
CDR3aa: CAWSAGSREKLFF

abundance: -
v_gene: TRBV14
j_gene: TRBJ2-1
CDR3aa: CASSRGTEQFF

abundance: -
v_gene: TRBV27
j_gene: TRBJ2-3
CDR3aa: CASSPSAGEVGDTQYF

abundance: -
v_gene: TRBV5-6
j_gene: TRBJ1-5
CDR3aa: CASSLDGGIGNQPQHF

abundance: -
v_gene: TRBV11-2
j_gene: TRBJ2-5
CDR3aa: CASSLDREETQYF

abundance: -
v_gene: TRBV7-9
j_gene: TRBJ2-3
CDR3aa: CASSDYTGGDTQYF

abundance: -
v_gene: TRBV7-2
j_gene: TRBJ2-1
CDR3aa: CASSSGLAEYNEQFF

abundance: -
v_gene: TRBV19
j_gene: TRBJ1-3
CDR3aa: CASDTGMVGNTIYF

abundance: -
v_gene: TRBV5-6
j_gene: TRBJ2-7
CDR3aa: CASSSTSGPYEQYF

abundance: -
v_gene: TRBV27
j_gene: TRBJ1-1
CDR3aa: CASSSAQGNTEAFF

abundance: -
v_gene: TRBV2
j_gene: TRBJ2-7
CDR3aa: CASRGQGNEQYF

abundance: -
v_gene: TRBV29-1
j_gene: TRBJ2-7
CDR3aa: CSVEDSYEQYF

abundance: -
v_gene: TRBV2
j_gene: TRBJ1-1
CDR3aa: CASSEKFIGTGPEAFF

abundance: -
v_gene: TRBV28
j_gene: TRBJ1-5
CDR3aa: CASSRGQRNQPQHF

abundance: -
v_gene: TRBV5-1
j_gene: TRBJ2-7
CDR3aa: CASSAPQGRVVNREQYF

abundance: -
v_gene: TRBV19
j_gene: TRBJ2-5
CDR3aa: CASSIGGPPGETQYF

abundance: -
v_gene: TRBV27
j_gene: TRBJ2-1
CDR3aa: CASSSGLAGGPEGFF